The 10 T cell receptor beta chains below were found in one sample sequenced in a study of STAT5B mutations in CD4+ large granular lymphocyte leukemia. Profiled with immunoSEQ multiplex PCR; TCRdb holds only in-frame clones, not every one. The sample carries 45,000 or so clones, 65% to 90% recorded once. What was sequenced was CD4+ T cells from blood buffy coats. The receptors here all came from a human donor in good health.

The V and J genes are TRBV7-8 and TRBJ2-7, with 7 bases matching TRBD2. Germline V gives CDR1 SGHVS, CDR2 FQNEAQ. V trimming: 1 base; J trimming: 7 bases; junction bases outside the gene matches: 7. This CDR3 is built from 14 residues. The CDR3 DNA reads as TGTGCCAGCAGCTTAGGGGAGGGTGGGGGTGAGCAGTACTTC. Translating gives CASSLGEGGGEQYF.

The chain's CDR3 is CASTEVTGAGNTEAFF. The DNA for the CDR3 is TGCGCCAGCACAGAGGTTACTGGGGCGGGGAACACTGAAGCTTTCTTT. V usage is TRBV5-1 and J usage is TRBJ1-1; tentative D call: TRBD1 (5 bases). The germline V and J ends were trimmed by 6 bases and 1 base, with 19 bases remaining between them. Germline values: CDR1 SGHRS, CDR2 YFSETQ. This CDR3 region has 16 residues.

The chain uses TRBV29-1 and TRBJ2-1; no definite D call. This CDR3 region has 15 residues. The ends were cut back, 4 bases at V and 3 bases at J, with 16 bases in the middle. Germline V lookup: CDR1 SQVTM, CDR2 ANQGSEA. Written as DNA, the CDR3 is TGCAGCGTTGGTGGGGTAGGATCCTACTACAATGAGCAGTTCTTC. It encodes CSVGGVGSYYNEQFF.

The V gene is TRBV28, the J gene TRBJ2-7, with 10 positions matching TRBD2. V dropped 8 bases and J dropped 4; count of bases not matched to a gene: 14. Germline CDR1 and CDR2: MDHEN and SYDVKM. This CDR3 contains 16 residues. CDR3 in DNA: TGTGCCAGCTTGCCGGAGGGGTCTAGCGGGGGATACGAGCAGTACTTC. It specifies CASLPEGSSGGYEQYF.

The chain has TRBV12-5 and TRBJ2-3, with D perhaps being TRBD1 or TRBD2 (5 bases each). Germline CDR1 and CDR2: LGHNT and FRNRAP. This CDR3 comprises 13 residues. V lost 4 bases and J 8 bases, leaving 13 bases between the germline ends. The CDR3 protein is CASGSFRDPTQYF. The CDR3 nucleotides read TGTGCTAGTGGTTCATTTCGGGACCCTACGCAGTATTTT.

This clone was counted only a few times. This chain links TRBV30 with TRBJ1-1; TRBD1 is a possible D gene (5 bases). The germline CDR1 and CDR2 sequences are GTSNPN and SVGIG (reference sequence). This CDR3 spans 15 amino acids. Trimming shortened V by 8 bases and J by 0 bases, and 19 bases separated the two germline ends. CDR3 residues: CAVRRQSIMNTEAFF. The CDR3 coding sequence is TGTGCCGTAAGGAGACAGTCGATCATGAACACTGAAGCTTTCTTT.

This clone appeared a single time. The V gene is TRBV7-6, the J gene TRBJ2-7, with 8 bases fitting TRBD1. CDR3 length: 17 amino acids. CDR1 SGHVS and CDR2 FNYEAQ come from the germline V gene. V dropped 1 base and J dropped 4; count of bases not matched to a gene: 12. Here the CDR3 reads CASSLGGTGQVDYEQYF. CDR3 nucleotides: TGTGCCAGCAGCTTAGGAGGTACGGGACAGGTGGATTACGAGCAGTACTTC.

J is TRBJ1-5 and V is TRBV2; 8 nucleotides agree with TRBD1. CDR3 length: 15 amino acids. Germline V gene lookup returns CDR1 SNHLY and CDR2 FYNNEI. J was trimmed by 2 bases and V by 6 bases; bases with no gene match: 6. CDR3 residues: CASRGRGLGNQPQHF. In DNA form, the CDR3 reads TGTGCCAGCAGGGGCAGGGGGCTGGGCAATCAGCCCCAGCATTTT.

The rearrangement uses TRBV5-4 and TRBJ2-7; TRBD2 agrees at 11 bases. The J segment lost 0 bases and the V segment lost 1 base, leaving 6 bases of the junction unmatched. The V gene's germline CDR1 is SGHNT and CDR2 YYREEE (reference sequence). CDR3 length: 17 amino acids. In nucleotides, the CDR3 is TGTGCCAGCAGCTTGACTAGCGGGAGTCCCAGCTCCTACGAGCAGTACTTC. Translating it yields CASSLTSGSPSSYEQYF.

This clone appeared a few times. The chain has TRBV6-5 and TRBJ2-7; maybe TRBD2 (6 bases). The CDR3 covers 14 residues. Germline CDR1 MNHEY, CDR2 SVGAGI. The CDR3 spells CVTCRDSSSYEQYF. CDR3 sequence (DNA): TGTGTCACATGCCGGGACTCGAGCTCCTACGAGCAGTACTTC.